This T cell receptor beta chain was observed in a study of post-analysis software for immune sequencing data. Study-wide background: Relapsing-remitting, secondary progressive and progressive-relapsing multiple sclerosis were all included among the disease courses. Study findings and constraints: Normalized Chao1 diversity was significantly reduced in patients versus controls. Five or six TRBV segments, TRBV5-6, TRBV5-1 and TRBV20-1 among them, were found more frequent in patients than controls.

This CDR3 contains 11 residues. Germline-derived CDR1 and CDR2 are LGHDT and YNNKEL (reference sequence). The V end lost 3 bases, the J end lost 13 bases, and 10 bases lay between the germline ends. Concerning this clonotype itself: Its antigen is unknown. A single base separates this from a much larger clone, so it may be a read error.

Tagging with unique molecular identifiers was a feature of the TCR beta cDNA libraries. A single record per CDR3 protein comes from TCRdb applying MiXCR to the PCR reads. The sample records 150,000 to 200,000 distinct CDR3 sequences, roughly 31% being singletons. This clonotype originated in a girl under 18 with multiple sclerosis. The sequencing input was blood. V and J are TRBV3-1 and TRBJ2-1; D call uncertain. The CDR3 bases are TGTGCCAGCAGCCACCTGGAGACCCAGTTCTTC. Translation: CASSHLETQFF.